Listed here are 29 T cell receptor beta chains from one sample, sequenced in a study of Graves' ophthalmopathy and Graves' hyperthyroidism. Scientists amplified the TCR beta CDR3 regions from RNA transcripts. The library came from an HTBI-primed first-round RT-PCR and a second-round multiplex PCR. MiXCR, run by TCRdb on the multiplex PCR reads, gives a single entry per CDR3 protein. The table records about 740,000 distinct CDR3 sequences, roughly two fifths of them present only once. Source material: peripheral blood. These TCRs come from an adult man with Graves' ophthalmopathy.

The chain employs TRBV15 and TRBJ1-2, with D uncertain. V was clipped by 8 bases and J by 3 bases, with 13 bases between them. Germline CDR1 reads LNHNV; CDR2 reads YYDKDF (reference sequence). The CDR3 sequence is 13 residues long. The CDR3 is CATGRKSDYGYTF. For the CDR3, the DNA is TGTGCCACCGGACGGAAGAGCGACTATGGCTACACCTTC.

This clonotype has at least ten counts. One end of the junction fails to match germline, which may point to a read error. The chain employs TRBV10-3 and TRBJ1-4; D might be TRBD1 (6 bases). Germline V gene sequence: CDR1 ENHRY, CDR2 SYGVKD. This CDR3 is 11 amino acids long. The CDR3 nucleotides are TGTGCCATCAGTGAGTCAGGGACAAAGCTTTTT. Its translation is CAISESGTKLF.

The gene calls are TRBV10-3 and TRBJ2-5; D might be TRBD1 or TRBD2, each matching 6 bases. The germline V and J ends were trimmed by 6 bases and 4 bases, with 15 bases remaining between them. CDR3 length: 14 amino acids. Germline CDR1 reads ENHRY; CDR2 reads SYGVKD. CDR3 residues: CAIRRGGGIETQYF. The CDR3 nucleotides read TGTGCCATCAGAAGAGGGGGAGGTATAGAGACCCAGTACTTC.

In this sample, this clonotype turned up many times. The chain joins TRBV2 to TRBJ1-2; tentatively, D is TRBD1 (5 bases). The CDR3 length is 15 residues. CDR1 and CDR2 from the germline V gene are SNHLY and FYNNEI. The V end lost 1 base, the J end lost 6 bases, and 15 bases lay between the germline ends. The CDR3 DNA reads as TGTGCCAGCAGTGAAGAGACCGGGACGGCAAATGGCTACACCTTC. It translates to CASSEETGTANGYTF.

The chain links TRBV20-1 to TRBJ2-5; D is perhaps TRBD1 or TRBD2 (6 bases each). Germline CDR1 is DFQATT and CDR2 is SNEGSKA (reference sequence). CDR3 size: 13 residues. V gave up 6 bases and J gave up 3 bases, with 14 bases separating them. The CDR3 sequence: CSARKGGEETQYF. In DNA form, the CDR3 reads TGCAGTGCACGGAAGGGGGGCGAAGAGACCCAGTACTTC.

This clonotype was observed a handful of times. The chain has TRBV7-9 and TRBJ2-7, with D perhaps matching TRBD2 (6 bases). The germline V gene encodes CDR1 SEHNR and CDR2 FQNEAQ (reference sequence). This CDR3 region has 16 residues. The V and J ends lost 1 base and 2 bases respectively, with 15 bases between them. For the CDR3, the DNA is TGTGCCAGCAGCTTAGGCAGCCGGGGGATTACCTACGAGCAGTACTTC. Its translation: CASSLGSRGITYEQYF.

This clonotype was recorded many times. In nucleotides, the CDR3 is TGCAGCGTTGAAGATCGAGGGGGGAGGTACGAGCAGTACTTC. Protein: CSVEDRGGRYEQYF. The rearrangement uses TRBV29-1 and TRBJ2-7; D could derive from TRBD1 or TRBD2 (6 bases each). V lost 0 bases to trimming and J lost 4 bases, with 13 bases between them. CDR3 size: 14 residues. Looked up from germline, CDR1 is SQVTM and CDR2 is ANQGSEA.

The table lists this clonotype with many counts. The junction departs from the called germline gene at one end, perhaps through a read error. The chain carries TRBV29-1 and TRBJ1-1; the D is unclear. Germline V gene data show CDR1 as SQVTM and CDR2 as ANQGSEA. CDR3 length: 13 residues. Written as DNA, the CDR3 is TGCAGCGTGAGCCTATTGCTGAACAATGAAGCTTTCTTT. Its translation: CSVSLLLNNEAFF.

This clonotype was seen many times. The CDR3 DNA reads TGTGCCAGCAGCTTAAACGCGTATAATTCACCCCTCCACTTT. The encoded protein is CASSLNAYNSPLHF. The J gene is TRBJ1-6, the V gene TRBV7-6; D unresolved. CDR1 is SGHVS, CDR2 FNYEAQ, per germline. V lost 2 bases and J 4 bases, leaving 6 bases between the germline ends. CDR3 length: 14 amino acids.

The chain has TRBV4-3 and TRBJ1-1; D gene ambiguous. The CDR3 consists of 15 residues. V dropped 0 bases and J dropped 0 bases, with 8 bases sitting between them. The germline V gene has CDR1 LGHNA and CDR2 YSLEER. CDR3 region: CASSQDLVVNTEAFF. The CDR3 bases are TGCGCCAGCAGCCAAGATTTGGTAGTGAACACTGAAGCTTTCTTT.

This sequence joins TRBV29-1 and TRBJ1-4, with TRBD1 identical over 7 bases. With V trimmed by 8 bases and J by 6 bases, 6 bases remained unmatched. The germline V gene encodes CDR1 SQVTM and CDR2 ANQGSEA. The CDR3 covers 12 residues. DNA for the CDR3: TGCAGCTTCGGGACAGTCGATGAAAAACTGTTTTTT. Translated: CSFGTVDEKLFF.

J is TRBJ1-1 and V is TRBV13; D is unclear. Germline CDR1 reads PRHDT; CDR2 reads FYEKMQ (reference sequence). Trimming took off 5 bases at V and 0 bases at J, with 13 bases between the two ends. The length of the CDR3 is 15 residues. The CDR3 here is CASSVASEMNTEAFF. The CDR3 coding sequence is TGTGCCAGCAGCGTAGCTTCGGAGATGAACACTGAAGCTTTCTTT.

The sample holds many counts of this clonotype. V usage is TRBV11-2 and J usage is TRBJ1-2; TRBD1 matches at 7 bases. Trimming cost V 5 bases and J 3 bases; bases outside gene matches: 9. Germline V gives CDR1 SGHAT, CDR2 FQNNGV. The CDR3 has 15 amino acids. CDR3 coding DNA: TGTGCCAGCAGCCCCCTTCGGGACAGCTACTATGGCTACACCTTC. Translation gives CASSPLRDSYYGYTF.

The chain is built from TRBV9 and TRBJ2-5, with D tentatively TRBD2 (5 bases). CDR1 and CDR2 from the germline V gene are SGDLS and YYNGEE. The CDR3 totals 14 residues. V lost 4 bases and J 3 bases, leaving 13 bases between the germline ends. The CDR3 region is CASSSWDSEETQYF. CDR3 coding DNA: TGTGCCAGCAGCTCCTGGGATAGCGAAGAGACCCAGTACTTC.

This clonotype was recorded many times. This sequence joins TRBV2 and TRBJ2-7; the D is unclear. Trimming cost V 4 bases and J 7 bases, with 5 bases left between them. The CDR3 loop spans 10 amino acids. CDR1 and CDR2 from the germline V gene are SNHLY and FYNNEI. As DNA, the CDR3 is TGTGCCAGCAGTGTCCGGGAGCAGTACTTC. It codes for CASSVREQYF.

This clonotype occurred a few times. V usage is TRBV2 and J usage is TRBJ2-3, with 10 bases that match TRBD2. With V trimmed by 2 bases and J by 5 bases, 4 bases remained unmatched. Germline V CDR1 and CDR2: SNHLY, FYNNEI. The CDR3 loop spans 15 amino acids. The CDR3 is CASSELASGGDTQYF. The CDR3 DNA reads TGTGCCAGCAGTGAATTGGCTAGCGGGGGAGATACGCAGTATTTT.

V is TRBV11-2 and J is TRBJ1-6; 8 bases are shared with TRBD1. The length of the CDR3 is 19 residues. The trim removed 1 base at V and 7 bases at J, leaving 15 bases unmatched. The germline V gene encodes CDR1 SGHAT and CDR2 FQNNGV. CDR3 amino acids: CASSLVVSALQGVNSPLHF. In DNA, the CDR3 is TGTGCCAGCAGCTTAGTAGTTTCGGCCCTACAGGGGGTCAATTCACCCCTCCACTTT.

The chain uses TRBV25-1 and TRBJ1-2; no reliable D call. Germline values: CDR1 MGHDK, CDR2 SYGVNS. This CDR3 is 12 amino acids long. The CDR3 nucleotides read TGTGCTAGAGATCAAGGGAACTATGGCTACACCTTC. Its protein product is CARDQGNYGYTF.

This clonotype was seen more than once but under ten times. The rearrangement links TRBV15 to TRBJ2-6; D gene unclear. Germline V gives CDR1 LNHNV, CDR2 YYDKDF (reference sequence). This CDR3 comprises 9 residues. The V end lost 1 base, the J end lost 17 bases, and 3 bases lay between the germline ends. The CDR3 nucleotides read TGTGCCACCAGCAGAGGATTGACTTTC. Its translation is CATSRGLTF.

The chain has TRBV25-1 and TRBJ2-7, with 8 bases that match TRBD1. The ends lost 6 bases at V and 5 bases at J; junction bases unmatched: 15. This CDR3 has 16 amino acids. In germline, CDR1 is MGHDK, CDR2 SYGVNS. This chain's CDR3 is CASREGQGISVHEQYF. The CDR3 DNA is TGTGCCAGCAGGGAAGGACAGGGAATCTCGGTCCACGAGCAGTACTTC.

This clonotype was observed a handful of times. The rearrangement links TRBV29-1 to TRBJ2-7; possibly TRBD1 for D (6 bases). The V end lost 6 bases, the J end lost 3 bases, and 18 bases lay between the germline ends. Looked up from germline, CDR1 is SQVTM and CDR2 is ANQGSEA. This CDR3 region has 14 residues. CDR3 nucleotide sequence: TGCAGCGTAGAGGGCCAGGGACAAAACTACGAGCAGTACTTC. It codes for CSVEGQGQNYEQYF.

This clonotype was counted at least ten times. The chain uses TRBV29-1 and TRBJ2-7, with 8 bases fitting TRBD1. CDR1 is SQVTM and CDR2 is ANQGSEA in the germline V gene. V lost 6 bases to trimming and J lost 6 bases; unmatched junction nucleotides: 7. The CDR3 spans 12 residues. The CDR3 DNA is TGCAGCGTCCCGGACAGGGTGGGCGAGCAGTACTTC. It specifies CSVPDRVGEQYF.

In the case of this clonotype: One end of the junction is discordant with germline, which a read error may explain. V gene TRBV10-3 combines with J gene TRBJ2-7; the D is unclear. The CDR3 has 13 residues. Germline CDR1 ENHRY, CDR2 SYGVKD. CDR3 protein: CASSSMDLDEQYF. The CDR3 DNA reads as TGTGCCAGCAGTTCCATGGACCTTGACGAGCAGTACTTC.

The table lists this clonotype with a few counts. The chain has TRBV12-3 or TRBV12-4 and TRBJ1-1; D unclear. Trimming left V 9 bases short and J 1 base short, with 15 bases between. The CDR3 is made up of 14 amino acids. CDR3 protein: CASAPGRRNTEAFF. The CDR3 DNA sequence: TGTGCCAGTGCCCCGGGCCGAAGGAACACTGAAGCTTTCTTT.

The rearrangement links TRBV19 to TRBJ1-5, with D uncertain. Germline CDR1 is LNHDA and CDR2 is SQIVND (reference sequence). The CDR3 sequence is 14 residues long. V lost 11 bases and J 6 bases, leaving 20 bases between the germline ends. CDR3 bases: TGTGCCTGGAGTGTAAAACCCGCCGGTCAGCCCCAGCATTTT. This encodes CAWSVKPAGQPQHF.

The chain uses TRBV19 and TRBJ1-2, with D possibly matching TRBD1 (5 bases). This CDR3 is built from 14 residues. Germline CDR1 is LNHDA and CDR2 is SQIVND (reference sequence). The ends were cut back, 4 bases at V and 4 bases at J, with 13 bases in the middle. In DNA form, the CDR3 reads TGTGCCAGTAGTAATCTGGGGCAGTCCTATGGCTACACCTTC. Its protein is CASSNLGQSYGYTF.

In regard to this clonotype: A much larger clone is a single base away; this may be a read error. V usage is TRBV7-9 and J usage is TRBJ1-1, with D hard to call. The germline V gene encodes CDR1 SEHNR and CDR2 FQNEAQ (reference sequence). The CDR3 is 12 amino acids. The CDR3 DNA follows: TGTGCCAGCAACTTAGCGGTCGGTGAAGCTTTCTTT. It codes for CASNLAVGEAFF.

Worth noting for this clonotype: At one end the junction does not follow the germline gene, possibly because of a read error. The chain uses TRBV25-1 and TRBJ1-1, with a possible D match to TRBD1 (6 bases). Germline-derived CDR1 and CDR2 are MGHDK and SYGVNS. The CDR3 has 14 amino acids. CDR3 in DNA: TGCGCCAGCAGTGAACGAGGGGGGGAGCCTGAAGCTTTCTTT. Protein product: CASSERGGEPEAFF.

To note about this clonotype: This may be a read error, as it is one base from a much larger clone. This chain connects TRBV19 to TRBJ1-2; D remains unclear. Germline V gives CDR1 LNHDA, CDR2 SQIVND (reference sequence). The CDR3 length is 14 residues. The DNA of the CDR3 is TGTGTCAGTAGTATCCTACAGCCAACGGGAGGCTACACCTTC. Translation: CVSSILQPTGGYTF.